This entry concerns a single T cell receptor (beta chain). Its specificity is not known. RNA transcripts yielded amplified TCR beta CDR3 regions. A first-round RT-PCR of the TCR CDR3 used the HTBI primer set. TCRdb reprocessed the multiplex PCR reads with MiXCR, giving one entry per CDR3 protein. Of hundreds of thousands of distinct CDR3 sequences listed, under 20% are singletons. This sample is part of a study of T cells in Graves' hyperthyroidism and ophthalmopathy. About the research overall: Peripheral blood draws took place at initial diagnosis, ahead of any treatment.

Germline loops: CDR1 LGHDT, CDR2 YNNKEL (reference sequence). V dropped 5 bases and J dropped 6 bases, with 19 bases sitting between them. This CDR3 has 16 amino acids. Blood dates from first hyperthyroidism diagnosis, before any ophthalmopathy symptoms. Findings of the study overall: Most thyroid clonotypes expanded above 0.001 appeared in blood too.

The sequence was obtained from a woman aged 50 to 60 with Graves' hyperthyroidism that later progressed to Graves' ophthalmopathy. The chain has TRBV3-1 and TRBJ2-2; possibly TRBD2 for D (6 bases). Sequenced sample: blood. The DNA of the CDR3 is TGTGCCAGCAGCTCGGACGGGGGAGCGGTCTCCGGGGAGCTGTTTTTT. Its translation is CASSSDGGAVSGELFF.